A selection of T cell receptor beta chains follows, all from one sample in a study of blood T cell repertoires in COVID-19. Data came from immunoSEQ multiplex PCR; TCRdb stores just in-frame clones and leaves some out. The table shows 140,000 or so clones, with 70% to 90% occurring only once. Sequencing was done on a sample of peripheral blood. Receptors were obtained from a human donor with acute or convalescent COVID-19. The donor label of this sample is uncertain. CDR3s include the opening cysteine and the closing phenylalanine or tryptophan. A D gene is named only where the DNA matches it firmly. For some rows the clone size is stated as once, few or many, or as a class when expanded; others skip it.

J	V	size	D	DNA	CDR3
TRBJ2-2	TRBV19	-	-	TGTGCCAGTAGTGCCCGTACCCCTAGCTTGTCCGGGGAGCTGTTTTTT	CASSARTPSLSGELFF
TRBJ1-2	TRBV18	once	-	TGTGCCAGCTCACCCGAGTCTAACTATGGCTACACCTTC	CASSPESNYGYTF
TRBJ2-3	TRBV14	-	TRBD2	TGTGCCAGCAGCCAAGACTTAGCGGGAGATACGCAGTATTTT	CASSQDLAGDTQYF
TRBJ1-1	TRBV7-9	-	-	TGTGCCAGCAGATACAGGAACACTGAAGCTTTCTTT	CASRYRNTEAFF
TRBJ2-2	TRBV4-2	-	-	TGTGCCAGCAGTCCAGGGGTGAACACCGGGGAGCTGTTTTTT	CASSPGVNTGELFF
TRBJ2-5	TRBV6-5	-	TRBD2	TGTGCCAGCAGTTACGCACGGGGGGAGGGAGAGACCCAGTACTTC	CASSYARGEGETQYF
TRBJ2-1	TRBV19	-	-	TGTGCCAGTAGTGCCGGGGTCTACAATGAGCAGTTCTTC	CASSAGVYNEQFF
TRBJ2-3	TRBV7-3	-	TRBD1	TGTGCCAGCGGACAGGGCACAGATACGCAGTATTTT	CASGQGTDTQYF
TRBJ2-2	TRBV7-9	-	-	TGTGCCAGCAGCCTTAGTGGGCAGGTGAACACCGGGGAGCTGTTTTTT	CASSLSGQVNTGELFF
TRBJ1-1	TRBV5-4	few	-	TGTGCCAGCAGCCCCCTTGGGAGCACTGAAGCTTTCTTT	CASSPLGSTEAFF
TRBJ1-6	TRBV7-4	-	TRBD1	TGTGCCAGCAGGTACTACCGGGACAGTAATTCACCCCTCCACTTT	CASRYYRDSNSPLHF
TRBJ1-1	TRBV6-5	-	TRBD1	TGTGCCAGCAGTTACTCTAGGGACAGGGCCACTGAAGCTTTCTTT	CASSYSRDRATEAFF
TRBJ2-1	TRBV28	-	TRBD2	TGTGCCAGCAGTTGGTCCGGGACTAGGTACAATGAGCAGTTCTTC	CASSWSGTRYNEQFF
TRBJ2-2	TRBV5-6	-	TRBD2	TGTGCCAGCAGCTACTCGCGGGGGGCGGACACCGGGGAGCTGTTTTTT	CASSYSRGADTGELFF
TRBJ2-1	TRBV19	-	-	TGTGCCAGTATAGAAACGGTAAGCTCCTACAATGAGCAGTTCTTC	CASIETVSSYNEQFF
TRBJ1-2	TRBV14	-	-	TGTGCCAGCAGCCAGGGGCCTTCGGACTATGGCTACACCTTC	CASSQGPSDYGYTF
TRBJ2-5	TRBV4-1	once	TRBD1	TGCGCCAGCAGCCCTCGGGACAGGGTTCAAGAGACCCAGTACTTC	CASSPRDRVQETQYF
TRBJ1-5	TRBV10-3	-	-	TGTGCCATCAGTGAGCGTTACAGTACGACTAGCAATCAGCCCCAGCATTTT	CAISERYSTTSNQPQHF
TRBJ1-5	TRBV10-3	-	TRBD1	TGTGCCATCAGTGGGGGACAGGGGGCTGCGGAACATCAGCCCCAGCATTTT	CAISGGQGAAEHQPQHF
TRBJ1-2	TRBV5-6	-	-	TGTGCCAGCAGCCGGGGGACGGACGACATGGGCTACACCTTC	CASSRGTDDMGYTF
TRBJ2-1	TRBV5-4	-	TRBD2	TGTGCCAGCAGCCCGGGACTAGCGGGCCACAATGAGCAGTTCTTC	CASSPGLAGHNEQFF
TRBJ2-3	TRBV2	-	-	TGTGCCAGCAGTGAAGAGGTTAGCGGTACTGTGAATACGCAGTATTTT	CASSEEVSGTVNTQYF
TRBJ1-1	TRBV4-2	-	-	TGTGCCAGCAGCCAAGTGGCCCGGGACATGAACACTGAAGCTTTCTTT	CASSQVARDMNTEAFF
TRBJ2-1	TRBV4-3	-	-	TGCGCCAGCAGCCAAGGCTTCGGGACACAGCTCTACAATGAGCAGTTCTTC	CASSQGFGTQLYNEQFF
TRBJ1-5	TRBV27	-	TRBD1	TGTGCCAGCAGTGTACAGGGGCAGCCCCAGCATTTT	CASSVQGQPQHF
TRBJ1-2	TRBV3-1/TRBV3-2	-	-	TGTGCCAGCAGCCAAGATACTTGGAGGGATCTGAACTATGGCTACACCTTC	CASSQDTWRDLNYGYTF
TRBJ1-5	TRBV28	-	-	TGTGCCAGCAGTTCACAGTGGAATCAGCCCCAGCATTTT	CASSSQWNQPQHF
TRBJ2-7	TRBV11-2	-	TRBD1	TGTGCCAGCAGCTTTCTGACAGGGGGTTGGACCTACGAGCAGTACTTC	CASSFLTGGWTYEQYF
TRBJ2-3	TRBV29-1	-	TRBD2	TGCAGCGTTGTCCCTAGCGGGGGTAGCACAGATACGCAGTATTTT	CSVVPSGGSTDTQYF
TRBJ2-5	TRBV5-6	-	-	TGTGCCAGCAGCCACCTAGGACAGTCCCAAGAGACCCAGTACTTC	CASSHLGQSQETQYF
TRBJ2-4	TRBV6-2/TRBV6-3	-	TRBD1	TGTGCCAGCAGCACCGCAACACAGGGGCGGCTCAACATTCAGTACTTC	CASSTATQGRLNIQYF
TRBJ1-2	TRBV15	-	TRBD1	TGTGCCACCAGCCCAGGGGGCACTGGTACTATTTATGGCTACACCTTC	CATSPGGTGTIYGYTF
TRBJ1-1	TRBV19	-	-	TGTGCCAGTAGTCGCAGGGAGGGTAACACTGAAGCTTTCTTT	CASSRREGNTEAFF
TRBJ1-5	TRBV27	-	TRBD1	TGTGCCAGCAAGCACAGGGGTGATCAGCCCCAGCATTTT	CASKHRGDQPQHF
TRBJ2-5	TRBV6-5	-	-	TGTGCCAGCAGCCGGACAGCTGAAGAGACCCAGTACTTC	CASSRTAEETQYF
TRBJ2-5	TRBV6-5	-	TRBD2	TGTGCCAGCGGGGGGGACGTTGCGCGGACCCAGTACTTC	CASGGDVARTQYF
TRBJ2-3	TRBV6-2/TRBV6-3	once	-	TGTGCCAGCAGCTCCGGGTCCGGCACAGATACGCAGTATTTT	CASSSGSGTDTQYF
TRBJ1-2	TRBV27	-	-	TGTGCCAGCAGTTTAGGTGCGGGGGGAGTTAGTGATGGCTACACCTTC	CASSLGAGGVSDGYTF
TRBJ1-6	TRBV18	-	-	TGTGCCAGCACCCAGGGTGATTCACCCCTCCACTTT	CASTQGDSPLHF
TRBJ1-3	TRBV3-1/TRBV3-2	-	TRBD1	TGTGCCAGCAGCCAAGGGGGGACAGGGCTATCTGGAAACACCATATATTTT	CASSQGGTGLSGNTIYF
TRBJ1-5	TRBV30	-	-	TGTGCTTGGAGTCCTACCGGGAACAATCAGCCCCAGCATTTT	CAWSPTGNNQPQHF
TRBJ1-1	TRBV4-1	few	-	TGCGCCAGCAGCCAAATCGACACTGAAGCTTTCTTT	CASSQIDTEAFF
TRBJ2-1	TRBV20-1	-	TRBD2	TGCAGTGCTAGTGGAAGCGGGGGCGCATACAATGAGCAGTTCTTC	CSASGSGGAYNEQFF
TRBJ2-3	TRBV14	once	-	TGTGCCAGCAGCCAACCGGCGGGCTATACGCAGTATTTT	CASSQPAGYTQYF
TRBJ1-1	TRBV19	-	TRBD1	TGTGCCAGTAGTACCACGGGACAGGGCCAACGAACTGAAGCTTTCTTT	CASSTTGQGQRTEAFF
TRBJ1-3	TRBV28	few	TRBD1	TGTGCCAGCAGTCTTCGCCGACAGGGGCTCACCTCTGGAAACACCATATATTTT	CASSLRRQGLTSGNTIYF
TRBJ1-1	TRBV18	once	-	TGTGCCAGCTCACCGTTACAGGGAGTGAACACTGAAGCTTTCTTT	CASSPLQGVNTEAFF
TRBJ2-1	TRBV29-1	-	TRBD2	TGCAGCGTTGAAGTCACGGCGGGAGAGGAGCAGTTCTTC	CSVEVTAGEEQFF
TRBJ1-3	TRBV3-1/TRBV3-2	-	TRBD1	TGTGCCAGCAGCCAAGAGTTGACAGGGGTCAACACCATATATTTT	CASSQELTGVNTIYF
TRBJ1-4	TRBV6-5	few	-	TGTGCCAGCGGGGAGACCAATGAAAAACTGTTTTTT	CASGETNEKLFF
TRBJ2-7	TRBV27	-	-	TGTGCCAGCAGTTTCCTGGACAGAACCTACGAGCAGTACTTC	CASSFLDRTYEQYF